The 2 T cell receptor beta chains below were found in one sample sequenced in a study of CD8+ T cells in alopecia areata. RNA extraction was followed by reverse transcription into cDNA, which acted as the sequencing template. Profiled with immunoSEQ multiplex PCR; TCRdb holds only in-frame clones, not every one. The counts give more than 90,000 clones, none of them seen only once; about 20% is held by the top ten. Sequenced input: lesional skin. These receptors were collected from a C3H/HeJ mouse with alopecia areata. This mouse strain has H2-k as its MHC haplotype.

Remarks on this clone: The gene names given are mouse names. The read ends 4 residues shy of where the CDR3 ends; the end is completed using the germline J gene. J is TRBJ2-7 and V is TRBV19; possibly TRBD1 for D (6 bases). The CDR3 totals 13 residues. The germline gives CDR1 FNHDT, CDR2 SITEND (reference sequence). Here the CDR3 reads CASSQPGQYEQYF. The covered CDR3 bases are TGTGCCAGCAGTCAACCGGGACAATAT.

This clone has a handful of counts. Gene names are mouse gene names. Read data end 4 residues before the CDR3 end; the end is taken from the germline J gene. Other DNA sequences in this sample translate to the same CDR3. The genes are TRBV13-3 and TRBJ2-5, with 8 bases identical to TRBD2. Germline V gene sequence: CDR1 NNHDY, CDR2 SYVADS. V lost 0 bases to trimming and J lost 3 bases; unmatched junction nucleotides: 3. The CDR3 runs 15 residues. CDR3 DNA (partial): TGTGCCAGCAGTGATGCGTCTGGGGGGCAAGAC. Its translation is CASSDASGGQD. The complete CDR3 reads CASSDASGGQDTQYF.